The entry that follows covers one TCR beta chain sequence. This specimen belongs to a study of T cell changes during pregnancy in multiple sclerosis. The CDR3 is made up of 13 amino acids. In germline, CDR1 is LGHNA, CDR2 YNFKEQ. Losses at the gene ends were 2 bases for V and 5 bases for J; bases not matched to a gene: 3. This table comes from immunoSEQ multiplex PCR, and its TCRdb copy is limited to in-frame clones, with some not included. The table shows approximately 83,000 clones, with 90% to 95% occurring only once. Sequenced material: peripheral blood, taken in the third trimester of pregnancy. The TCR was taken from a female donor with multiple sclerosis, enrolled in a pregnancy study. V and J are TRBV4-2 and TRBJ2-7; 7 bases match TRBD1. The chain's CDR3 is CASSQRGGNEQYF. The CDR3 DNA reads as TGTGCCAGCAGCCAAAGAGGGGGCAACGAGCAGTACTTC.